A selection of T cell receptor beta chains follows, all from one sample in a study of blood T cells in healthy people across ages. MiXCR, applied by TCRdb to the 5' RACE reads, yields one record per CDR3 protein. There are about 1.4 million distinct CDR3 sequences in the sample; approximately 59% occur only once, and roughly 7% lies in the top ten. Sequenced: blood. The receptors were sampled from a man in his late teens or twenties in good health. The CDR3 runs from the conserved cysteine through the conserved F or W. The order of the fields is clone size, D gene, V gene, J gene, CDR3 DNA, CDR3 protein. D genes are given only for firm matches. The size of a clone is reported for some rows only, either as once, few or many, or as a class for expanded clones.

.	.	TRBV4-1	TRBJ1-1	TGCGCCAGCAGCCCAAGGATGGACGCGTACGAGCAGTACTTT	CASSPRMDAYEQYF
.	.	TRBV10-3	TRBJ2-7	TGTGCCATGGGCAGACAATCGGAGCGGTACTTC	CAMGRQSERYF
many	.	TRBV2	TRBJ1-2	TGTGCCAGCAGTGAACAGGGGAACTATGGCTACACCTTC	CASSEQGNYGYTF
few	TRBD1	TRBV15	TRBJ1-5	TGTGCCACCAGCAGTGGGGTCGGGACAGCCCACAACCAGCCCCAGCATTTT	CATSSGVGTAHNQPQHF
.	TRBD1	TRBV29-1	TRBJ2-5	TGCAGCGTTGACCCCCTGGGACAGAACAATGAGCAGTACTTC	CSVDPLGQNNEQYF
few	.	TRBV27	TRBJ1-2	TGTGCCAGCAGGCCGCTTGGACCTTATGGCTACACCTTC	CASRPLGPYGYTF
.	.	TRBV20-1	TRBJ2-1	TGCAGTCCCGAGGGACAACGAGTGGGGTACGACTACAATGAGCAGTTCTTC	CSPEGQRVGYDYNEQFF
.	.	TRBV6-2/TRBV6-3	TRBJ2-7	TGTGCCAGCAGGACTGCTTACGAGCAGTACTTC	CASRTAYEQYF
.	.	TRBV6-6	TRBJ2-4	TGTGCCAGCGACACGGGCCAACTAGGCCTAGCCAAAAACATTCAGTACTTC	CASDTGQLGLAKNIQYF
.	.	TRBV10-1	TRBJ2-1	TGCGCCAGCAGTGAGCCAGGGATCGGCGCCTACAATGAGCAGTTCTTC	CASSEPGIGAYNEQFF
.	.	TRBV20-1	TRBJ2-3	TGCAGTGCTAGAGATGAGACAACAGATACGCAGTATTTT	CSARDETTDTQYF
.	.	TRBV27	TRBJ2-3	TGTGCCAGCAGCTCCCAAACGGCACCGATCACAGATACGCAGTATTTT	CASSSQTAPITDTQYF
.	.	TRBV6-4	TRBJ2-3	TGTGCCAGCAGTTACGGGAGCACCCTAGATACGCAGTATTTT	CASSYGSTLDTQYF
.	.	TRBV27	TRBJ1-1	TGTGCCAGCAGTTTATTTCAGGGTAGCACTGAAGCTTTCTTT	CASSLFQGSTEAFF
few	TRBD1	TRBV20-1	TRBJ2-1	TGCAGTGCTAGAGATTCCGGGACAGACTACAATGAGCAGTTCTTC	CSARDSGTDYNEQFF
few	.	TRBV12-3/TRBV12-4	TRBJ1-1	TGTGCCAGCAGTTTAGTAGGGGCGCCTAAAGGAGCTTTCTTT	CASSLVGAPKGAFF
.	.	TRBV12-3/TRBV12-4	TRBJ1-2	TGTGCCAGCAGTTCATACAACTTGGCACCCCCTACCGACTATGGCTACACCTTC	CASSSYNLAPPTDYGYTF
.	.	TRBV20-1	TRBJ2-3	TGCAGTGCTAGGGTGGGAGAGCAGACAGATACGCAGTATTTT	CSARVGEQTDTQYF
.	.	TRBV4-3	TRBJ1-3	TGCGCCAGCAGCCAAGTTCGGCAGGGTGGAAACACCATATATTTT	CASSQVRQGGNTIYF
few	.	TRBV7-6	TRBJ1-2	TGTGCCAGCAGCTGGGCCAACGACTATGGCTACACCTTC	CASSWANDYGYTF
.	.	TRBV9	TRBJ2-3	TGTGCCAGCAGCGCCAGACAGGTCCTTCCCACAGATACGCAGTATTTT	CASSARQVLPTDTQYF
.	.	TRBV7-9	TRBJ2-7	TGTGCCAGCAGCTCCGATCAGCTGGAAGGGTACTTC	CASSSDQLEGYF
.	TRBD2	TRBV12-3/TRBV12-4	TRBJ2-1	TGTGCCAGCACCAATAGCGGGGGGACTGACAATGAGCAGTTCTTC	CASTNSGGTDNEQFF
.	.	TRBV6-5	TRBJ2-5	TGTGCCAGCAGTTACCAAACAGGGAGGCAAGAGACCCAGTACTTC	CASSYQTGRQETQYF
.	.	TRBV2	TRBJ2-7	TGTGCCAGCAGTCCGACACAGGGTTCGTATAACGAGCAGTACTTC	CASSPTQGSYNEQYF
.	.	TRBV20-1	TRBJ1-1	TGCAGTGCTAGAGATTTGGTACCTGAAGCTTTCTTT	CSARDLVPEAFF
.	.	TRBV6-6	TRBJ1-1	TGTGCCAGCAGTTACTCGCGGGAAAAGAACACTGAAGCTTTCTTT	CASSYSREKNTEAFF
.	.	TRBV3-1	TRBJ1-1	TGTGCCAGCAGCCAAAGACCCGTTGGCGCAGGGGAGGGGAACACTGAAGCTTTCTTT	CASSQRPVGAGEGNTEAFF
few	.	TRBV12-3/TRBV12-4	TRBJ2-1	TGTGCCAGCAGTCCTTCCGCGGGGGCCCCCTACAATGAGCAGTTCTTC	CASSPSAGAPYNEQFF
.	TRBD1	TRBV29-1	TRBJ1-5	TGCAGCGGTGGGACAGGGAAGAATCAGCCCCAGCATTTT	CSGGTGKNQPQHF
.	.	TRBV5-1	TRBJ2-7	TGCGCCAGCAGCTACGACACGGGCTGGGACTCCTACGAGCAGTACTTC	CASSYDTGWDSYEQYF
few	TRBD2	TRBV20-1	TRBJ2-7	TGCAGTGCTAGAGGCGAGTCCGGGACTAGCGTCGTCGAGCAGTACTTC	CSARGESGTSVVEQYF
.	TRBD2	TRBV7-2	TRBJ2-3	TGTGCCAGCAGCTTGGTTAGCGGGGGCACAGATACGCAGTATTTT	CASSLVSGGTDTQYF
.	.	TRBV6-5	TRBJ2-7	TGTGCCAGCAGTGGCGACAGAAGCGAGCAGTACTTC	CASSGDRSEQYF
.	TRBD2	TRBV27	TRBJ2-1	TGTGCCAGCAGTTTGTCTAGCGGGAGTTATGAGCAGTTCTTC	CASSLSSGSYEQFF
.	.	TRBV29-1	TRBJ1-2	TGCAGCGTTGAAGCACCTACTCGGGGGGGCTACACCTTC	CSVEAPTRGGYTF
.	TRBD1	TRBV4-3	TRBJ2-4	TGCGCCAGCAGCCTCATTTACCGGGACAGCGAGGCCAAAAACATTCAGTACTTC	CASSLIYRDSEAKNIQYF
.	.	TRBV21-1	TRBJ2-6	TGTGCCAGCAGCAATGGGGGGTGTGGTTCTGGGGCCAACGTCCTGACTTTC	CASSNGGCGSGANVLTF
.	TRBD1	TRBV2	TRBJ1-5	TGTGCCAGCAGGGCGACAGGGGGAGGCAATCAGCCCCAGCATTTT	CASRATGGGNQPQHF
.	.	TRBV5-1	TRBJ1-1	TGCGCCAGCAGCTATTCCTACGGCACTGAAGCTTTCTTT	CASSYSYGTEAFF
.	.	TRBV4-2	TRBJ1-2	TGTGCCAGCAGCCAATTTTCCCCAGGGGTTCGTGGCTACACCTTC	CASSQFSPGVRGYTF
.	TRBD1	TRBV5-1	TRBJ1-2	TGCGCCAGCAGTGGACAGGGCTTTGGCTACACCTTC	CASSGQGFGYTF
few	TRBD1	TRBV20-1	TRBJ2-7	TGCAGTGCTAGACTGGGACAGGGTTCCTACGAGCAGTACTTC	CSARLGQGSYEQYF
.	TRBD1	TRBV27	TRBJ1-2	TGTGCCAGCAGTTTACGGCCAGGAAACAGGGGGCTGGATGGCTACACCTTC	CASSLRPGNRGLDGYTF
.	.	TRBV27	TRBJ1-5	TGTGCCAGCAGCTTCAACCTCGGTCCGCCCCAGCATTTT	CASSFNLGPPQHF
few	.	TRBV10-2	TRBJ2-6	TGCGCCAGCAGGAGACCCAACTCTGGGGCCAACGTCCTGACTTTC	CASRRPNSGANVLTF
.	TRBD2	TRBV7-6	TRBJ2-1	TGTGCCAGCAGCCACCTGGGGACTAGCTCCACCGATGAGCAGTTCTTC	CASSHLGTSSTDEQFF
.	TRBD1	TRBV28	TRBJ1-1	TGTGCCAGCGGATTAGGAGGGGGCGCGGACACTGAAGCTTTCTTT	CASGLGGGADTEAFF
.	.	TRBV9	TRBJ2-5	TGTGCCAGCAGCGTCCGACCGGTGGAAAACAATGAGCAGTACTTC	CASSVRPVENNEQYF
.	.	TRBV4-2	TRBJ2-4	TGTGCCAGCAGCCAACAACCTGACACCGTGCCTGAGGAGCAGTACTTC	CASSQQPDTVPEEQYF
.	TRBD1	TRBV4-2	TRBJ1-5	TGTGCCAGCAGCCAAGATCCGAGACAGGGTTGGCAGCCCCAGCATTTT	CASSQDPRQGWQPQHF
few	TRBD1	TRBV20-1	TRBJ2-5	TGCAGTGCTAGTCGGGACAGGGGAAAGACCCAGTACTTC	CSASRDRGKTQYF
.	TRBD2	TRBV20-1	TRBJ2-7	TGCAGTGCTAGAAGAGAGGTATTGGGGGGGGGGAGCTCCTACGAGCAGTACTTC	CSARREVLGGGSSYEQYF
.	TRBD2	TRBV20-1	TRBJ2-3	TGCAGTGCCGCTGGACTAGCGAGAGGGAACGCAGATACGCAGTATTTT	CSAAGLARGNADTQYF
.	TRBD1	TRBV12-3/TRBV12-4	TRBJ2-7	TGTGCCAGCAGTTTAGCGTACGGAGACAGGGTTTCCTACGAGCAGTACTTC	CASSLAYGDRVSYEQYF
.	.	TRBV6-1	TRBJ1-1	TGTGCCAGCAGTGAAGACGGAGGACCTGAAGCTTTCTTT	CASSEDGGPEAFF
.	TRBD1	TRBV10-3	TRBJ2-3	TGTGCCATCAGGGGACAGGCCACAGATACGCAGTATTTT	CAIRGQATDTQYF
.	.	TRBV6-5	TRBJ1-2	TGTGCCAGCAGTTACTCCACCGGGACTTTGATGGGCTACACCTTC	CASSYSTGTLMGYTF
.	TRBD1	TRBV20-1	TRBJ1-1	TGCAGTGCTAGAGATGGTGATCAGGGGGCGGGGTTGAACACTGAAGCTTTCTTT	CSARDGDQGAGLNTEAFF
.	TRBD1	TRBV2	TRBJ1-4	TGTGCCAGCAGTGCGGAGGGGGCGGCTAATGAAAAACTGTTTTTT	CASSAEGAANEKLFF